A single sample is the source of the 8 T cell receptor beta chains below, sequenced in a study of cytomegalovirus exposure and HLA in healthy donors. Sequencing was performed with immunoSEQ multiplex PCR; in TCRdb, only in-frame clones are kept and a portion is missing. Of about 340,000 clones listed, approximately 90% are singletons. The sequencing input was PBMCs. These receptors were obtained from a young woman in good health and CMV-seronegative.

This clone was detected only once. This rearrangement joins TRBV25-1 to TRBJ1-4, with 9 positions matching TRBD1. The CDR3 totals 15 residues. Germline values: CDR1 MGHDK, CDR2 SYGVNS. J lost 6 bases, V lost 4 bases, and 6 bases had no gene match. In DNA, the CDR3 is TGTGCCAGCAGTGGTCCCGGGACAGGGTATGAAAAACTGTTTTTT. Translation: CASSGPGTGYEKLFF.

For the CDR3, the DNA is TGCGCCAGCAGCTTCCAGGGGGTAGAGGCAGATACGCAGTATTTT. The encoded protein is CASSFQGVEADTQYF. This chain uses TRBV5-1 with TRBJ2-3, with TRBD1 matching 7 bases. The CDR3 contains 15 residues. The germline gives CDR1 SGHRS, CDR2 YFSETQ. V was pared by 2 bases and J by 4 bases, with 7 bases of the junction left unmatched. Variable domain in full (rest from reference TRBV5-1 and TRBJ2-3): KAGVTQTPRYLIKTRGQQVTLSCSPISGHRSVSWYQQTPGQGLQFLFEYFSETQRNKGNFPGRFSGRQFSNSRSEMNVSTLELGDSALYLCASSFQGVEADTQYFGPGTRLTVL.

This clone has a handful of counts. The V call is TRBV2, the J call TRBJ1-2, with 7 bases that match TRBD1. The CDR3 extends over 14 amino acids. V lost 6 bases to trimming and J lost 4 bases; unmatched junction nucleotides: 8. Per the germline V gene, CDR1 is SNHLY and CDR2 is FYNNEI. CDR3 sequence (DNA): TGTGCCAGCAGATCTGGGACAGCCCTCTATGGCTACACCTTC. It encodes CASRSGTALYGYTF.

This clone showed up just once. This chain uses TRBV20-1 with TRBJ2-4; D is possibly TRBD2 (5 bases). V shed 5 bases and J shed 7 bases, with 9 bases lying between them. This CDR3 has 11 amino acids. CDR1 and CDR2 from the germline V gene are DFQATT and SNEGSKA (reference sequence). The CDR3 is CSAAGQNIQYF. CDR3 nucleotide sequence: TGCAGTGCTGCGGGCCAGAACATTCAGTACTTC.

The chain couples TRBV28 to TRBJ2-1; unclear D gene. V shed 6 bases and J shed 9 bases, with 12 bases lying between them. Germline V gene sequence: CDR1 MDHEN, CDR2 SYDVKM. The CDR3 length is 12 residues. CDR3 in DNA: TGTGCCAGCAGCCTCGGATCGGGTGAGCAGTTCTTC. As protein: CASSLGSGEQFF.

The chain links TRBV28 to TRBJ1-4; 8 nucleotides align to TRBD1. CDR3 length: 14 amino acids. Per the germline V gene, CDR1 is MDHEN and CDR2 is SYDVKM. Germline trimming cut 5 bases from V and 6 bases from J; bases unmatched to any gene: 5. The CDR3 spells CASSQDREDEKLFF. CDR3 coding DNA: TGTGCCAGCAGTCAGGACAGGGAGGATGAAAAACTGTTTTTT.

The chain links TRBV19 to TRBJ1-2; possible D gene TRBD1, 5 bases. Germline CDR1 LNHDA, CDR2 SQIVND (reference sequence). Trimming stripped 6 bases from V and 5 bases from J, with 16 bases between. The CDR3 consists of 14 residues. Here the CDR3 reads CASSPTDLGYGYTF. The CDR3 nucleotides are TGTGCCAGTAGCCCGACAGATTTGGGGTATGGCTACACCTTC.

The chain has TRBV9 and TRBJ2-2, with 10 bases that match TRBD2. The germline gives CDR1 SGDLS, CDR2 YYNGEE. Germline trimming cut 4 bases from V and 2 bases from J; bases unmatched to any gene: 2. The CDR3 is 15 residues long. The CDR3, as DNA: TGTGCCAGCAGCCGACTAGCGGGTAACACCGGGGAGCTGTTTTTT. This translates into CASSRLAGNTGELFF.